This TCR beta chain was sequenced for a study of blood T cell repertoires in COVID-19. Generated by immunoSEQ multiplex PCR, the TCRdb table keeps only in-frame clones and is missing some. The sample gives some 200,000 clones, over 60% of which show up once; 7.2% is in the top ten. This receptor was identified in a woman aged 70-85 years with acute or convalescent COVID-19. Sequenced sample: peripheral blood.

This chain's CDR3 is CASSEAGTPFGYTF. CDR3 nucleotide sequence: TGCGCCAGCAGTGAGGCGGGGACCCCCTTTGGCTACACCTTC. The genes are TRBV10-1 and TRBJ1-2; maybe TRBD1 (5 bases). V lost 2 bases and J lost 7, with 14 bases in between. Germline V gene lookup returns CDR1 WNHNN and CDR2 SYGVQD (reference sequence). The CDR3 totals 14 residues.